This T cell receptor beta chain was sequenced in a study of blood T cell repertoires in COVID-19. Looked up from germline, CDR1 is SGHTA and CDR2 is FQGNSA. CDR3 length: 16 amino acids. The V gene end was trimmed by 6 bases and the J gene end by 9 bases; junction bases not matched to a gene: 9. The repertoire was sequenced with immunoSEQ multiplex PCR; TCRdb's copy has only in-frame clones and lacks some. Of some 200,000 clones listed, roughly 76% were seen once; the top ten hold 10% to 15%. The sequence was collected from a woman aged 80 or over with COVID-19, enrolled during active disease. Sequenced sample: peripheral blood. This chain connects TRBV7-2 to TRBJ2-1; 15 bases map to TRBD2. The CDR3 DNA follows: TGTGCCAGCAGATCCGGGACTAGCGGGGGGAGGGGTGAGCAGTTCTTC. This sequence encodes CASRSGTSGGRGEQFF.